This passage covers 5 T cell receptor beta chains from one sample sequenced in a study of OX40 agonist ivuxolimab in advanced cancers. Assay: immunoSEQ multiplex PCR; the TCRdb copy retains only in-frame clones and omits some. The profile shows 40,000 or so clones, more than 85% of them singletons. The sequencing here drew on CD4+ or CD8+ T cells sorted from blood, taken in a trial of the OX40 agonist ivuxolimab. Receptor source: an adult with an advanced solid tumor such as melanoma, head and neck, liver or kidney cancer.

The gene calls are TRBV18 and TRBJ2-1; 8 bases are a match to TRBD1. Germline values: CDR1 KGHSH, CDR2 LQKENI. With V trimmed by 4 bases and J by 3 bases, 11 bases remained unmatched. The CDR3 runs 17 residues. The CDR3 is CASSLRERDRLYNEQFF. The CDR3, as DNA: TGTGCCAGCTCACTTAGAGAAAGGGACAGGCTCTACAATGAGCAGTTCTTC.

The chain couples TRBV5-1 to TRBJ2-3, with D perhaps TRBD1 or TRBD2 (5 bases each). Trimming stripped 2 bases from V and 0 bases from J, with 13 bases between. Per the germline V gene, CDR1 is SGHRS and CDR2 is YFSETQ. CDR3 length: 16 amino acids. The CDR3 DNA is TGCGCCAGCAGCTTACGAAGTGGGGGAAGCACAGATACGCAGTATTTT. Translated, it gives CASSLRSGGSTDTQYF.

The CDR3 reads CASSPGLQETQYF. The CDR3 DNA sequence: TGTGCCAGCAGCCCCGGGCTGCAAGAGACCCAGTACTTC. This chain uses TRBV4-2 with TRBJ2-5; D gene uncertain. Germline V lookup: CDR1 LGHNA, CDR2 YNFKEQ. This CDR3 spans 13 amino acids. With 4 bases removed from V and 2 bases from J, the gap between germline ends came to 8 bases.

V usage is TRBV10-3 and J usage is TRBJ1-3, with D possibly matching TRBD1 (5 bases). Germline CDR1 is ENHRY and CDR2 is SYGVKD. The CDR3 is 13 residues long. Trimming cost V 10 bases and J 4 bases, with 14 bases left between them. CDR3 protein: CATQGAEGNTIYF. DNA of the CDR3: TGTGCCACGCAAGGGGCAGAAGGAAACACCATATATTTT.

This chain joins TRBV11-2 and TRBJ2-5, with no clear D. The V gene lost 6 bases and the J gene lost 5 bases, with 10 bases spanning the gap. The CDR3 is 12 amino acids. Germline CDR1 and CDR2: SGHAT and FQNNGV. The CDR3 DNA sequence: TGTGCCAGCAGTTCGAGCAGGGAGACCCAGTACTTC. Protein: CASSSSRETQYF.